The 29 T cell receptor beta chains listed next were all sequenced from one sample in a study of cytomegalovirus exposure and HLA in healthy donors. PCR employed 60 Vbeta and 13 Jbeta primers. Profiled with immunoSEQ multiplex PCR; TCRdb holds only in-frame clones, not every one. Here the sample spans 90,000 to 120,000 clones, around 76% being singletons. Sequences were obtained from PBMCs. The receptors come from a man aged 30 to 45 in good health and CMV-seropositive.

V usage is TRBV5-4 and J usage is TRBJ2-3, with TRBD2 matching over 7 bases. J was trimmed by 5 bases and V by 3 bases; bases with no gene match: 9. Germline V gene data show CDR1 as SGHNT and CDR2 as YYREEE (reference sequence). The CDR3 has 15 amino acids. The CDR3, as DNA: TGTGCCAGCAGCTGGGGGGGAAGTGGGGGAGATACGCAGTATTTT. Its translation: CASSWGGSGGDTQYF.

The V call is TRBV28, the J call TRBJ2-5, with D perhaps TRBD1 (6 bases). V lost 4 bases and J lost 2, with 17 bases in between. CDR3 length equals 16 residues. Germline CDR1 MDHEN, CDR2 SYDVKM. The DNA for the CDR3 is TGTGCCAGCAGTTCCCCAGGGACATTCAGGCAAGAGACCCAGTACTTC. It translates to CASSSPGTFRQETQYF. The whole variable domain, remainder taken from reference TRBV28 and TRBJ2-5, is DVKVTQSSRYLVKRTGEKVFLECVQDMDHENMFWYRQDPGLGLRLIYFSYDVKMKEKGDIPEGYSVSREKKERFSLILESASTNQTSMYLCASSSPGTFRQETQYFGPGTRLLVL.

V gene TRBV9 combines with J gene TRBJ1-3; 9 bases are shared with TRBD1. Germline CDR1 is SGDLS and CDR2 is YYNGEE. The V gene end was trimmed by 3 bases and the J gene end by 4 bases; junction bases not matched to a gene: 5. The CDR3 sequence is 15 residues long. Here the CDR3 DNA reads TGTGCCAGCAGCGCGGGACAGGGAGACGGAAACACCATATATTTT. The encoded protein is CASSAGQGDGNTIYF.

The CDR3 nucleotides read TGCGCCAGCAGTCCTACGGTCGGGGACATGAACACTGAAGCTTTCTTT. This translates into CASSPTVGDMNTEAFF. The chain recombines TRBV10-1 with TRBJ1-1; possibly TRBD1 for D (6 bases). The CDR3 is 16 residues long. Germline V gene sequence: CDR1 WNHNN, CDR2 SYGVQD (reference sequence). Trimming removed 5 bases at V and 0 bases at J, with 16 bases between.

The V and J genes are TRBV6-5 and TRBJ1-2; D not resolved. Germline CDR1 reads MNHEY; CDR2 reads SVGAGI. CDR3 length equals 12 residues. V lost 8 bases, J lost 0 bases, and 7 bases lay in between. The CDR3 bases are TGTGCCAGCTCACCGGCTAACTATGGCTACACCTTC. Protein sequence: CASSPANYGYTF.

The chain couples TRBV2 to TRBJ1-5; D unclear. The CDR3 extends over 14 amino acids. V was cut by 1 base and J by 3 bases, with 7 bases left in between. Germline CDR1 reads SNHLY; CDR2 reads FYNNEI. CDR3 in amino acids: CASSEVALNQPQHF. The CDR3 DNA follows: TGTGCCAGCAGTGAAGTGGCTCTCAATCAGCCCCAGCATTTT.

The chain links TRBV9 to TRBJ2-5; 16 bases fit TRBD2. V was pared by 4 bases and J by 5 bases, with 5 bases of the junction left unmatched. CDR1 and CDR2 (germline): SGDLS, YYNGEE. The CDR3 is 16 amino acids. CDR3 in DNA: TGTGCCAGCAGCATGGGACTAGCGGGGGGGCCCGAGACCCAGTACTTC. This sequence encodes CASSMGLAGGPETQYF.

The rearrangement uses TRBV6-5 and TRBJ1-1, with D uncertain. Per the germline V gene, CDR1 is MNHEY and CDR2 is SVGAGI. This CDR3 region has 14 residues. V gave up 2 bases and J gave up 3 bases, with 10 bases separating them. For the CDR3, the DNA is TGTGCCAGCAGTTACCTCGACGGGGACACTGAAGCTTTCTTT. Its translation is CASSYLDGDTEAFF.

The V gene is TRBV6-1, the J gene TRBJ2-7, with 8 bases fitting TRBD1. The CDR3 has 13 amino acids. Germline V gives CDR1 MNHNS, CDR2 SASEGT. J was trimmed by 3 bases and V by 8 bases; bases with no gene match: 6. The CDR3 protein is CASFGTGGYEQYF. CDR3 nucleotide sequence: TGTGCCAGCTTTGGAACAGGGGGCTACGAGCAGTACTTC.

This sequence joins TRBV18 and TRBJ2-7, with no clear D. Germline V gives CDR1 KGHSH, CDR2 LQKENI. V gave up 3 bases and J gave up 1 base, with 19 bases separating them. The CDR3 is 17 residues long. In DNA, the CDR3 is TGTGCCAGCTCACCGATGTCCGCGGTGGAAAAGTCCTACGAGCAGTACTTC. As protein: CASSPMSAVEKSYEQYF.

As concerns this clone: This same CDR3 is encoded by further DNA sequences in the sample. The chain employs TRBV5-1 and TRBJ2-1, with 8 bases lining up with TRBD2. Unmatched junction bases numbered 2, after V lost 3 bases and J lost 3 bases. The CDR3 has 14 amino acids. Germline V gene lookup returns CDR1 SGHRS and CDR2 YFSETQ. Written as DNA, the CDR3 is TGCGCCAGCAGCTCAAGCGGGGGCTACAATGAGCAGTTCTTC. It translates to CASSSSGGYNEQFF.

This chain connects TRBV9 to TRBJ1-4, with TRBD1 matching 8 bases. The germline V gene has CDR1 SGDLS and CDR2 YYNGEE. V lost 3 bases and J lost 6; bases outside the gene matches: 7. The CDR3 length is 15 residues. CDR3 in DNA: TGTGCCAGCAGCGGCTCCGGGACAGGTTATGAAAAACTGTTTTTT. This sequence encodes CASSGSGTGYEKLFF.

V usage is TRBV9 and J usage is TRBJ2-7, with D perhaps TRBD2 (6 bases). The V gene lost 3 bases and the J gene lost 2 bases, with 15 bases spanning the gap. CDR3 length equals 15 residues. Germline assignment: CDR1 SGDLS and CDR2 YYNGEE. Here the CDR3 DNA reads TGTGCCAGCAGCGCCGGTAGCGGTGGGACCTACGAGCAGTACTTC. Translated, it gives CASSAGSGGTYEQYF. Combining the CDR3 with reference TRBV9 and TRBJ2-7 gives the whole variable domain DSGVTQTPKHLITATGQRVTLRCSPRSGDLSVYWYQQSLDQGLQFLIQYYNGEERAKGNILERFSAQQFPDLHSELNLSSLELGDSALYFCASSAGSGGTYEQYFGPGTRLTVT.

CDR3 nucleotides: TGTGCCAGCAGCTTGGGGCCCCTAGCCAAAAACATTCAGTACTTC. Protein sequence: CASSLGPLAKNIQYF. The J gene is TRBJ2-4, the V gene TRBV7-2, with D perhaps matching TRBD1 (5 bases). The CDR3 is 15 amino acids. The V and J ends lost 3 bases and 0 bases respectively, with 9 bases between them. Germline V gene sequence: CDR1 SGHTA, CDR2 FQGNSA.

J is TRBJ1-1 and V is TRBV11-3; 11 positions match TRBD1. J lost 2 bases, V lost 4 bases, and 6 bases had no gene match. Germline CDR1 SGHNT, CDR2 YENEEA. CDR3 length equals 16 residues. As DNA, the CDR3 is TGTGCCAGCAGCTCCGGGACAGGGGGGGGAAACACTGAAGCTTTCTTT. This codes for CASSSGTGGGNTEAFF.

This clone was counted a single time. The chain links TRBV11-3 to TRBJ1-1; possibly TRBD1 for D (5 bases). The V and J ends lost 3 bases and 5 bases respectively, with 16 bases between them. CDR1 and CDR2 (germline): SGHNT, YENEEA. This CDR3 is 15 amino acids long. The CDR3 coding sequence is TGTGCCAGCAGCTTTTGGACGAAACGGGGGACTGAAGCTTTCTTT. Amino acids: CASSFWTKRGTEAFF.

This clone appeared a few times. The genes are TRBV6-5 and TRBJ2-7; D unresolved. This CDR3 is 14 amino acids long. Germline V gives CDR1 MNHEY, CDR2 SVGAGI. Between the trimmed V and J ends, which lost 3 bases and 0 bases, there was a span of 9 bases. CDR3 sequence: CASSYEQPSYEQYF. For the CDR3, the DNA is TGTGCCAGCAGTTATGAACAGCCCTCCTACGAGCAGTACTTC.

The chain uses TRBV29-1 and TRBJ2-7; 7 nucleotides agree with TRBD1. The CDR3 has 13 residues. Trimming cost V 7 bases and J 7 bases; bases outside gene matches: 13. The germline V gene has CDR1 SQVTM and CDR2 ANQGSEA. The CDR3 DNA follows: TGCAGCGGAGGAACAGGGGATTTCGGAGAGCAGTACTTC. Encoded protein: CSGGTGDFGEQYF.

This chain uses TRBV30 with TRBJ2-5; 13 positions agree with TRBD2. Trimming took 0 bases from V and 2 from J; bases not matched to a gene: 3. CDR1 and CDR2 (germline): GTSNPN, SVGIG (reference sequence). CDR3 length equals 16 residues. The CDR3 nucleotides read TGTGCCTGGAGTGTGGGGACTAGCGGGGCTCAAGAGACCCAGTACTTC. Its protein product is CAWSVGTSGAQETQYF.

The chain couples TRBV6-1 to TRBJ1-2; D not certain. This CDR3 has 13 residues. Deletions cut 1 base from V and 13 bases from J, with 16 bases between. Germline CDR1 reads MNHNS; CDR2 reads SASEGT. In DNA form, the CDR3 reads TGTGCCAGCAGTGAAGTTTTACGCCCCCGCGGCACCTTC. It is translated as CASSEVLRPRGTF.

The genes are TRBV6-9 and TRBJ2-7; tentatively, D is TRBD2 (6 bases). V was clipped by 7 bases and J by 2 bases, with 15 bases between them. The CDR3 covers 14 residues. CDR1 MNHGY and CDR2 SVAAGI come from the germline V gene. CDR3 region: CASMGGRLTYEQYF. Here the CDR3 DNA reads TGTGCCAGCATGGGAGGAAGGCTAACCTACGAGCAGTACTTC.

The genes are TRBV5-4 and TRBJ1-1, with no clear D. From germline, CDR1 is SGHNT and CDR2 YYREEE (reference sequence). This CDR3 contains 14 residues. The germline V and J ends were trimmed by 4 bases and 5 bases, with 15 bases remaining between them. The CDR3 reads CASSLIQSGTEAFF. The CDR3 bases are TGTGCCAGCAGCCTAATTCAGTCCGGGACTGAAGCTTTCTTT.

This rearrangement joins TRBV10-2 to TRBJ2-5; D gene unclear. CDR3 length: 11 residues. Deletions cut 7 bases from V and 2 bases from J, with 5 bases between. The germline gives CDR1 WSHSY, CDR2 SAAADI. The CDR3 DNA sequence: TGCGCCAGCATCTTTCAAGAGACCCAGTACTTC. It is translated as CASIFQETQYF.

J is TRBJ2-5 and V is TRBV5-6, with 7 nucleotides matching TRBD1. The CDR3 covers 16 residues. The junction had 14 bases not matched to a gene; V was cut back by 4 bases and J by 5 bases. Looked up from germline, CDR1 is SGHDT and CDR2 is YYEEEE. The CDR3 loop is CASSLGTAPPRETQYF. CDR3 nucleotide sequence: TGTGCCAGCAGCCTAGGGACAGCCCCACCTCGGGAGACCCAGTACTTC.

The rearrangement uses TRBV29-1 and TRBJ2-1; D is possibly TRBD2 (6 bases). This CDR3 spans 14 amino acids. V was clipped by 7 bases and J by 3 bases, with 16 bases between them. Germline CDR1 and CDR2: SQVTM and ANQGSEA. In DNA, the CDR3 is TGCAGCGCCCGCCGGGACGGGGGCTACAATGAGCAGTTCTTC. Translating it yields CSARRDGGYNEQFF.

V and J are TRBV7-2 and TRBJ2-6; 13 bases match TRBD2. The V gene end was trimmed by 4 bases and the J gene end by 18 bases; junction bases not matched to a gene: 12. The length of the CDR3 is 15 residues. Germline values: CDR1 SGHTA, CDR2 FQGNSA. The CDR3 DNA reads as TGTGCCAGCAGCTCTGGACTAGCGGGGGCCAATCGGGCGACTTTC. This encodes CASSSGLAGANRATF.

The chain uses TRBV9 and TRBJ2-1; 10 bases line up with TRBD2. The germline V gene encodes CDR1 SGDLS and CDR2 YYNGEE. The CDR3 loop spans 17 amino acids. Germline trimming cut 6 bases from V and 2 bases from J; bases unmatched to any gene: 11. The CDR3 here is CASTTLGSGGAYNEQFF. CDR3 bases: TGTGCCAGCACCACCTTGGGGAGCGGGGGGGCCTACAATGAGCAGTTCTTC.

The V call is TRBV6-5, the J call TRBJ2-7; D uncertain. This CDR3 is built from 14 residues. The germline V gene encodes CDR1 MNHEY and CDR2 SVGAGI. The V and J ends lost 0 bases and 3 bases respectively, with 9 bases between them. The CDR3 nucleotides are TGTGCCAGCAGTTACTCCGACAATTTCTACGAGCAGTACTTC. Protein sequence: CASSYSDNFYEQYF.

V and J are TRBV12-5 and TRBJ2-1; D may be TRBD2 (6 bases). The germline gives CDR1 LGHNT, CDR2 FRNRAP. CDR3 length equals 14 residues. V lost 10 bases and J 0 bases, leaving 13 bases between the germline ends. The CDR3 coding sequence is TGTGCTACCTTCCGGGGGAACTCCTACAATGAGCAGTTCTTC. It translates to CATFRGNSYNEQFF. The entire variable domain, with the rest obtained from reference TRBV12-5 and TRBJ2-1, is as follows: DARVTQTPRHKVTEMGQEVTMRCQPILGHNTVFWYRQTMMQGLELLAYFRNRAPLDDSGMPKDRFSAEMPDATLATLKIQPSEPRDSAVYFCATFRGNSYNEQFFGPGTRLTVL.